These 3 T cell receptor beta chains were all obtained from the same sample, sequenced in a study of CD8+ T cells in alopecia areata. RNA was extracted and reverse transcribed into cDNA as the sequencing template. Sequencing used immunoSEQ multiplex PCR; TCRdb keeps in-frame clones, though not all of them. Among 55,000 to 65,000 clones, about 44% were seen once, and the ten largest hold just over 50%. Sequenced sample: NKG2D-low CD8+ T cells sorted from blood. The receptor source for this set is a human donor with alopecia areata.

The chain employs TRBV4-3 and TRBJ1-1; D is undetermined. V was trimmed by 0 bases and J by 4 bases, leaving 9 bases between them. Germline V CDR1 and CDR2: LGHNA, YSLEER. The CDR3 is made up of 14 amino acids. The CDR3 bases are TGCGCCAGCAGCCAAGATAGTCGTGGCACTGAAGCTTTCTTT. Translation gives CASSQDSRGTEAFF.

The V and J genes are TRBV28 and TRBJ1-2, with D possibly TRBD1 on 6 matching bases. This CDR3 is built from 13 residues. V lost 3 bases, J lost 8 bases, and 13 bases lay in between. Looked up from germline, CDR1 is MDHEN and CDR2 is SYDVKM. The chain's CDR3 is CASSFRGALGYTF. The CDR3 DNA is TGTGCCAGCAGTTTCCGGGGGGCGCTCGGCTACACCTTC.

The V and J genes are TRBV12-5 and TRBJ1-1, with 8 bases lining up with TRBD1. The CDR3 spans 16 residues. The V gene end was trimmed by 1 base and the J gene end by 3 bases; junction bases not matched to a gene: 7. Germline values: CDR1 LGHNT, CDR2 FRNRAP. CDR3 sequence (DNA): TGTGCTAGTGGTTTGGGGGGGACAGGATTCGACACTGAAGCTTTCTTT. It yields the protein CASGLGGTGFDTEAFF.